The T cell receptor (beta chain) described here comes from a study of T cells in Graves' hyperthyroidism and ophthalmopathy. This clonotype was recorded many times. Amplification of TCR beta CDR3 regions was performed using RNA transcripts as template. The TCR CDR3 was amplified in a first-round RT-PCR using the HTBI primer set. MiXCR was run by TCRdb on the multiplex PCR reads, yielding one entry per CDR3 protein. Among fewer than 450,000 distinct CDR3 sequences listed, about a sixth were seen once. In germline, CDR1 is SNHLY, CDR2 FYNNEI. This CDR3 is built from 15 residues. After removal of 4 bases from V and 2 bases from J, the junction contained 3 bases not matched to a gene.

The clonotype originates from a woman in her thirties with Graves' hyperthyroidism that later progressed to Graves' ophthalmopathy. The specimen sequenced was blood. The chain is built from TRBV2 and TRBJ2-3; 10 positions agree with TRBD2. CDR3 sequence reads: CASSASGRDTDTQYF. As DNA, the CDR3 is TGTGCCAGCAGTGCAAGCGGGAGGGACACAGATACGCAGTATTTT.